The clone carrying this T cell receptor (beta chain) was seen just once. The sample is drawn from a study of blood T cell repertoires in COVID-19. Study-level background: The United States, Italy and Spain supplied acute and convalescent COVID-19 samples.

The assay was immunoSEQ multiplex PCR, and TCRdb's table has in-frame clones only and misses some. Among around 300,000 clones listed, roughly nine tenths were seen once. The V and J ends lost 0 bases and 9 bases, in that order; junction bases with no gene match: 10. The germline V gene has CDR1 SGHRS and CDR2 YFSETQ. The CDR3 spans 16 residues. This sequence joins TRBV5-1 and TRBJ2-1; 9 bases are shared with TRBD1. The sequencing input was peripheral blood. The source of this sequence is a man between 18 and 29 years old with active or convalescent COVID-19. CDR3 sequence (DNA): TGCGCCAGCAGCTTGGTCGCGACAGGGGGTACACCTGAGCAGTTCTTC. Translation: CASSLVATGGTPEQFF.